This entry lists 22 T cell receptor beta chains sequenced from one sample in a study of shared clonotypes between healthy human individuals. The table came from immunoSEQ multiplex PCR; TCRdb's copy has only in-frame clones and leaves some out. Among roughly 810,000 clones listed, about 96% were seen once. Positively selected for CCR7, the CD45RO-negative cells used as naive CD8 cells excluded terminally differentiated effector memory CD45RA+ cells. Sequencing was carried out using naive CD8+ T cells sorted from blood. The source is a man aged 25-45 years in good health.

The V and J genes are TRBV15 and TRBJ2-7; 9 bases align to TRBD1. CDR1 is LNHNV, CDR2 YYDKDF, per germline (reference sequence). The CDR3 loop spans 15 amino acids. Unmatched junction bases numbered 11, after V lost 6 bases and J lost 5 bases. CDR3 bases: TGTGCCACCAGTAGAAGCCGGGACAGGGTGGACGAGCAGTACTTC. Its translation: CATSRSRDRVDEQYF.

The chain carries TRBV5-6 and TRBJ2-3; D ambiguous. With 0 bases removed from V and 0 bases from J, the gap between germline ends came to 2 bases. CDR3 length: 13 residues. Per the germline V gene, CDR1 is SGHDT and CDR2 is YYEEEE. The CDR3: CASSLDSTDTQYF. CDR3 sequence (DNA): TGTGCCAGCAGCTTGGACAGCACAGATACGCAGTATTTT.

The chain recombines TRBV11-3 with TRBJ1-1, with D tentatively TRBD1 (5 bases). With 8 bases removed from V and 8 bases from J, the gap between germline ends came to 18 bases. Looked up from germline, CDR1 is SGHNT and CDR2 is YENEEA. The CDR3 runs 13 residues. The CDR3 region is CASSLRGASEAFF. CDR3 nucleotides: TGTGCCAGCTCCCTGAGAGGGGCTTCAGAAGCTTTCTTT.

The V gene is TRBV19, the J gene TRBJ2-1; TRBD2 matches at 12 bases. V gave up 1 base and J gave up 7 bases; unmatched junction bases: 8. Looked up from germline, CDR1 is LNHDA and CDR2 is SQIVND (reference sequence). There are 17 residues in the CDR3. CDR3 sequence reads: CASSIAPGLAGMNEQFF. The CDR3 region has the DNA TGTGCCAGTAGTATAGCTCCGGGACTAGCGGGCATGAATGAGCAGTTCTTC.

The chain carries TRBV18 and TRBJ2-2; possible D gene TRBD2, 5 bases. CDR1 and CDR2 from the germline V gene are KGHSH and LQKENI. Trimming left V 6 bases short and J 4 bases short, with 9 bases between. The length of the CDR3 is 13 residues. CDR3 nucleotide sequence: TGTGCCAGCTCTCAGGACTTCACCGGGGAGCTGTTTTTT. It encodes CASSQDFTGELFF. The whole variable domain, remainder taken from reference TRBV18 and TRBJ2-2, is NAGVMQNPRHLVRRRGQEARLRCSPMKGHSHVYWYRQLPEEGLKFMVYLQKENIIDESGMPKERFSAEFPKEGPSILRIQQVVRGDSAAYFCASSQDFTGELFFGEGSRLTVL.

The chain links TRBV7-9 to TRBJ2-7, with 7 bases that match TRBD1. Germline CDR1 reads SEHNR; CDR2 reads FQNEAQ (reference sequence). J lost 4 bases, V lost 8 bases, and 5 bases had no gene match. This CDR3 has 12 amino acids. The CDR3 bases are TGTGCCAGCGCAGGGGGAGTATACGAGCAGTACTTC. The encoded protein is CASAGGVYEQYF.

The rearrangement joins TRBV6-5 to TRBJ2-1; a possible D gene is TRBD1 (5 bases). The CDR3 loop spans 15 amino acids. Germline CDR1 reads MNHEY; CDR2 reads SVGAGI. V was clipped by 8 bases and J by 5 bases, with 19 bases between them. For the CDR3, the DNA is TGTGCCAGCGGCACTCACTACTGGGGCAACAATGAGCAGTTCTTC. Protein: CASGTHYWGNNEQFF.

This chain joins TRBV9 and TRBJ2-1, with D perhaps TRBD2 (5 bases). Trimming pared 0 bases from V and 9 bases from J, leaving 10 bases between. Per germline, CDR1 SGDLS and CDR2 YYNGEE. The CDR3 spans 13 residues. The CDR3 reads CASSVEGRGEQFF. CDR3 DNA: TGTGCCAGCAGCGTAGAGGGCCGGGGTGAGCAGTTCTTC. Supplemented by reference TRBV9 and TRBJ2-1, the full variable domain reads DSGVTQTPKHLITATGQRVTLRCSPRSGDLSVYWYQQSLDQGLQFLIQYYNGEERAKGNILERFSAQQFPDLHSELNLSSLELGDSALYFCASSVEGRGEQFFGPGTRLTVL.

J is TRBJ1-1 and V is TRBV4-1, with a possible D match to TRBD1 (6 bases). Between the trimmed V and J ends, which lost 7 bases and 5 bases, there was a span of 20 bases. Per germline, CDR1 MGHRA and CDR2 YSYEKL. This CDR3 has 15 residues. As DNA, the CDR3 is TGCGCCAGCACACTTCTTATAGGGGGTCGGACTGAAGCTTTCTTT. Its translation is CASTLLIGGRTEAFF.

CDR3 coding DNA: TGTGCCAGCAGCTTAGCCGAGTCCTACAATGAGCAGTTCTTC. This gives the protein CASSLAESYNEQFF. This chain uses TRBV5-5 with TRBJ2-1; D is undetermined. The germline CDR1 and CDR2 sequences are SGHKS and YYEKEE (reference sequence). The CDR3 covers 14 residues. With 2 bases removed from V and 1 base from J, the gap between germline ends came to 7 bases. The full variable domain, in which reference TRBV5-5 and TRBJ2-1 provide the parts outside the CDR3, is DAGVTQSPTHLIKTRGQQVTLRCSPISGHKSVSWYQQVLGQGPQFIFQYYEKEERGRGNFPDRFSARQFPNYSSELNVNALLLGDSALYLCASSLAESYNEQFFGPGTRLTVL.

This clone was observed once. V gene TRBV6-1 combines with J gene TRBJ1-1; TRBD1 matches 8 bases. Germline trimming cut 2 bases from V and 11 bases from J; bases unmatched to any gene: 4. The V gene's germline CDR1 is MNHNS and CDR2 SASEGT. The CDR3 has 12 residues. Here the CDR3 DNA reads TGTGCCAGCAGTGAACTGGGGGACAGGGCTTTCTTT. Its translation: CASSELGDRAFF.

In DNA form, the CDR3 reads TGTGCCAGCAGCTTATACGAACAGCCATCAGATACGCAGTATTTT. Its protein is CASSLYEQPSDTQYF. The chain has TRBV7-8 and TRBJ2-3; no definite D call. In germline, CDR1 is SGHVS, CDR2 FQNEAQ. The CDR3 has 15 amino acids. Trimming took 2 bases from V and 4 from J, leaving 13 bases between them.

The chain uses TRBV29-1 and TRBJ2-7; 10 nucleotides line up with TRBD2. In germline, CDR1 is SQVTM, CDR2 ANQGSEA. J lost 5 bases, V lost 5 bases, and 9 bases had no gene match. CDR3 length: 14 amino acids. CDR3 coding DNA: TGCAGCGTTAATACTCTAGCGGGAGCTAACGAGCAGTACTTC. Its protein is CSVNTLAGANEQYF.

The CDR3 DNA reads as TGTGCCAGCAGCTCCTGGACAGGGGTAACAGATACGCAGTATTTT. Its protein is CASSSWTGVTDTQYF. The chain is built from TRBV11-1 and TRBJ2-3; the match to TRBD1 covers 9 bases. V shed 4 bases, J shed 3 bases, and the junction held 5 bases outside the gene matches. Germline V gene data show CDR1 as SGHAT and CDR2 as FQDESV (reference sequence). The CDR3 sequence is 15 residues long. The full variable domain, completed using reference TRBV11-1 and TRBJ2-3, is EAEVAQSPRYKITEKSQAVAFWCDPISGHATLYWYRQILGQGPELLVQFQDESVVDDSQLPKDRFSAERLKGVDSTLKIQPAELGDSAMYLCASSSWTGVTDTQYFGPGTRLTVL.

As regards this clone: This specimen includes other DNA sequences encoding the same CDR3. V and J are TRBV7-9 and TRBJ2-7; D is undetermined. There are 12 residues in the CDR3. CDR1 and CDR2 from the germline V gene are SEHNR and FQNEAQ (reference sequence). V lost 1 base and J 4 bases, leaving 5 bases between the germline ends. The CDR3 nucleotides read TGTGCCAGCAGCTTAGAGGTATACGAGCAGTACTTC. Amino acid sequence: CASSLEVYEQYF.

The CDR3 is CASSAEAGEQYF. CDR3 sequence (DNA): TGTGCCAGCAGCGCGGAGGCGGGCGAGCAGTACTTC. The rearrangement uses TRBV7-6 and TRBJ2-7; D possibly corresponds to TRBD2 (5 bases). CDR3 length: 12 amino acids. Germline V gene sequence: CDR1 SGHVS, CDR2 FNYEAQ. The V gene lost 5 bases and the J gene lost 6 bases, with 11 bases spanning the gap. Full variable domain (remainder filled in from reference TRBV7-6 and TRBJ2-7): GAGVSQSPRYKVTKRGQDVALRCDPISGHVSLYWYRQALGQGPEFLTYFNYEAQQDKSGLPNDRFSAERPEGSISTLTIQRTEQRDSAMYRCASSAEAGEQYFGPGTRLTVT.

The V gene is TRBV29-1, the J gene TRBJ1-1; 10 positions match TRBD1. This CDR3 region has 13 residues. With V trimmed by 7 bases and J by 4 bases, 6 bases remained unmatched. Germline CDR1 reads SQVTM; CDR2 reads ANQGSEA. The CDR3 is CSAWDRGFTEAFF. CDR3 DNA sequence: TGCAGCGCTTGGGACAGGGGTTTCACTGAAGCTTTCTTT.

The rearrangement links TRBV7-2 to TRBJ2-7; no firm D call. The CDR3 runs to 14 residues. CDR1 is SGHTA, CDR2 FQGNSA, per germline. Trimming cost V 5 bases and J 7 bases, with 18 bases left between them. This CDR3 reads CASSQAPASNEQYF. The CDR3 DNA reads as TGTGCCAGCAGCCAGGCTCCCGCTTCTAATGAGCAGTACTTC.

The chain has TRBV7-6 and TRBJ1-1; D gene ambiguous. The CDR3 covers 16 residues. Trimming left V 0 bases short and J 0 bases short, with 11 bases between. The germline CDR1 and CDR2 sequences are SGHVS and FNYEAQ. Here the CDR3 DNA reads TGTGCCAGCAGCTTAGCCTGGGGTAACATGAACACTGAAGCTTTCTTT. Protein: CASSLAWGNMNTEAFF.

A few counts support this clone. The sample holds other DNA sequences that translate to the same CDR3. DNA for the CDR3: TGTGCCAGCAGTTACTCGAACCTCTACGAGCAGTACTTC. It codes for CASSYSNLYEQYF. The chain joins TRBV6-5 to TRBJ2-7; no clear D gene. Trimming removed 0 bases from V and 3 bases from J, with 6 bases in between. Looked up from germline, CDR1 is MNHEY and CDR2 is SVGAGI. The CDR3 covers 13 residues.

This chain links TRBV7-9 with TRBJ2-5, with D maybe TRBD1 (5 bases). V lost 0 bases and J 10 bases, leaving 9 bases between the germline ends. The CDR3 covers 12 residues. The germline V gene has CDR1 SEHNR and CDR2 FQNEAQ (reference sequence). The CDR3 sequence: CASSLASRDQYF. DNA for the CDR3: TGTGCCAGCAGCTTAGCGTCCAGGGACCAGTACTTC.

V usage is TRBV6-4 and J usage is TRBJ2-5; no reliable D call. Germline loops: CDR1 MRHNA, CDR2 SNTAGT. This CDR3 spans 9 amino acids. Trimming left V 11 bases short and J 1 base short, with 2 bases between. The CDR3 DNA follows: TGTGCCGGCCAAGAGACCCAGTACTTC. Amino acid sequence: CAGQETQYF.